The clone carrying this T cell receptor beta chain was recorded many times. The antigen is undetermined. This record belongs to a study of T cells in Graves' hyperthyroidism and ophthalmopathy. Study conclusions and caveats: It was a median around 6 months before onset that the model predicted ophthalmopathy. Most thyroid clonotypes expanded above 0.001 were also detected in blood.

In germline, CDR1 is KGHSH, CDR2 LQKENI. V was clipped by 5 bases and J by 1 base, with 8 bases between them. The CDR3 is 14 residues long. TCR beta CDR3 regions were amplified from RNA transcripts. A set of HTBI primers served as the primers for a first-round RT-PCR of the TCR CDR3. TCRdb itself ran the multiplex PCR reads through MiXCR, one entry per CDR3 protein. In the table there are some 650,000 distinct CDR3 sequences, around 15% of which are singletons. The V and J genes are TRBV18 and TRBJ2-2; the D is unclear. The clonotype comes from a middle-aged woman with Graves' ophthalmopathy. Sequenced material: blood. This CDR3 reads CASSSELNTGELFF. In DNA, the CDR3 is TGTGCCAGCTCATCGGAGCTGAACACCGGGGAGCTGTTTTTT. Full variable domain (missing parts from reference TRBV18 and TRBJ2-2): NAGVMQNPRHLVRRRGQEARLRCSPMKGHSHVYWYRQLPEEGLKFMVYLQKENIIDESGMPKERFSAEFPKEGPSILRIQQVVRGDSAAYFCASSSELNTGELFFGEGSRLTVL.